Presented here are 25 T cell receptor beta chains from one specimen sequenced in a study of tumor-infiltrating lymphocytes in primary liver carcinoma. cDNA specific to TCR beta was made from about 550 ng of total RNA, with a constant-region primer employed for priming. Amplification in three nested multiplex PCR rounds with slightly modified ARM-PCR gave rise to TCR beta libraries. A C-beta reverse primer was combined with TRBV1-TRBV30 forward primers in the first two PCR rounds, and each round had around 11 cycles. Each CDR3 protein gets one entry after TCRdb re-called the multiplex PCR reads with MiXCR. This table has 300,000 to 350,000 distinct CDR3 sequences, more than 55% appearing once. Researchers drew blood RNA from unsorted whole blood and extracted germline DNA as well. Material for sequencing was peripheral blood. The receptors were sampled from a woman aged 25 to 39 with primary liver carcinoma and hepatitis B virus infection.

Of note for this clonotype: A clone one base away is much larger, so this may be a read error. The V and J genes are TRBV6-1 and TRBJ2-7; the match to TRBD1 covers 12 bases. The germline V gene encodes CDR1 MNHNS and CDR2 SASEGT. CDR3 size: 15 residues. Here the CDR3 DNA reads TGTGCCAGCAGTGAAAGGGACAGGGGGCCCTACGAGCGGTACTTC. It translates to CASSERDRGPYERYF.

A single count supports this clonotype. The rearrangement links TRBV7-9 to TRBJ2-5, with 8 bases matching TRBD2. The trim removed 4 bases at V and 4 bases at J, leaving 11 bases unmatched. CDR1 and CDR2 (germline): SEHNR, FQNEAQ (reference sequence). The CDR3 runs to 16 residues. CDR3 protein: CASSSLREGVGETQYF. The CDR3 DNA reads as TGTGCCAGCAGCTCCCTCCGGGAGGGAGTGGGAGAGACCCAGTACTTC.

V usage is TRBV12-3 or TRBV12-4 and J usage is TRBJ1-1; TRBD1 is a possible D gene (5 bases). Trimming took 2 bases from V and 0 from J, leaving 10 bases between them. This CDR3 region has 15 residues. The CDR3 coding sequence is TGTGCCAGCAGTTTAATGGGGGTGATGAACACTGAAGCTTTCTTT. Translated: CASSLMGVMNTEAFF.

This chain links TRBV25-1 with TRBJ2-2; 7 nucleotides line up with TRBD2. With V trimmed by 6 bases and J by 2 bases, 3 bases remained unmatched. Germline assignment: CDR1 MGHDK and CDR2 SYGVNS. The CDR3 consists of 14 residues. CDR3 nucleotides: TGTGCCAGCAGGTCTAGCGGAAACACCGGGGAGCTGTTTTTT. Amino acids: CASRSSGNTGELFF.

The chain couples TRBV24-1 to TRBJ2-7; 8 bases are shared with TRBD2. This CDR3 contains 14 residues. Germline lookup yields CDR1 KGHDR and CDR2 SFDVKD. Germline trimming cut 3 bases from V and 7 bases from J; bases unmatched to any gene: 7. The CDR3 reads CATSDPGLANEQYF. CDR3 DNA sequence: TGTGCCACCAGTGATCCCGGACTAGCAAATGAGCAGTACTTC.

V gene TRBV4-2 combines with J gene TRBJ2-1, with no clear D. V shed 1 base and J shed 0 bases, with 7 bases lying between them. This CDR3 comprises 15 residues. The germline gives CDR1 LGHNA, CDR2 YNFKEQ. The CDR3 here is CASSQARNSYNEQFF. DNA for the CDR3: TGTGCCAGCAGCCAAGCCCGGAACTCCTACAATGAGCAGTTCTTC.

Concerning this clonotype: Just one base apart from a much larger clone, this may be a read error. The CDR3: CARGLDTGELSF. In DNA, the CDR3 is TGTGCCAGGGGACTAGACACCGGGGAGCTGTCTTTT. The chain combines TRBV7-9 with TRBJ2-2; 8 bases are shared with TRBD2. The germline V gene encodes CDR1 SEHNR and CDR2 FQNEAQ (reference sequence). This CDR3 is 12 amino acids long.

This clonotype was counted only a few times. V is TRBV6-2 or TRBV6-3 and J is TRBJ2-7; D possibly corresponds to TRBD2 (6 bases). Germline lookup yields CDR1 MNHEY and CDR2 SVGEGT. Trimming left V 8 bases short and J 6 bases short, with 17 bases between. The CDR3 runs to 13 residues. CDR3 amino acids: CASSSGDLFEQYF. As DNA, the CDR3 is TGTGCCAGCTCCTCGGGAGATCTGTTCGAGCAGTACTTC.

In this sample, this clonotype turned up many times. The rearrangement uses TRBV5-8 and TRBJ2-1; D not certain. The germline CDR1 and CDR2 sequences are SGHTS and YDEGEE. The CDR3 totals 11 residues. The ends were cut back, 10 bases at V and 8 bases at J, with 13 bases in the middle. The CDR3 protein is CALGRFDEQFF. CDR3 DNA sequence: TGTGCCTTGGGTCGTTTCGATGAGCAGTTCTTC.

A note on this clonotype: Possible read error: a much larger clone is one base away. The chain links TRBV29-1 to TRBJ1-1; D remains ambiguous. V was trimmed by 4 bases and J by 4 bases, leaving 7 bases between them. Looked up from germline, CDR1 is SQVTM and CDR2 is ANQGSEA. This CDR3 is 11 amino acids long. The DNA for the CDR3 is TGCAGCGTTGGGAGAACCACTGAAGCTTTCTTT. Protein product: CSVGRTTEAFF. Variable domain in full (rest from reference TRBV29-1 and TRBJ1-1): SAVISQKPSRDICQRGTSLTIQCQVDSQVTMMFWYRQQPGQSLTLIATANQGSEATYESGFVIDKFPISRPNLTFSTLTVSNMSPEDSSIYLCSVGRTTEAFFGQGTRLTVV.

Turning to this clonotype: This may stem from a read error, because a much larger clone lies one nucleotide away. The rearrangement joins TRBV6-5 to TRBJ2-7; TRBD2 aligns across 10 bases. The CDR3 consists of 14 residues. CDR1 MNHEY and CDR2 SVGAGI come from the germline V gene. The CDR3 here is CANSTRAGGHEQYF. The CDR3 DNA sequence: TGTGCCAACAGTACCCGAGCGGGAGGGCATGAGCAGTACTTC.

The V and J genes are TRBV30 and TRBJ2-2; maybe TRBD2 (5 bases). V was shortened by 4 bases and J by 6 bases, with 15 bases between the two germline ends. From germline, CDR1 is GTSNPN and CDR2 SVGIG (reference sequence). This CDR3 is 14 amino acids long. CDR3 protein: CAWMKGSDSGELFF. DNA for the CDR3: TGTGCCTGGATGAAGGGTAGCGACTCCGGGGAGCTGTTTTTT. Variable domain in full (rest from reference TRBV30 and TRBJ2-2): SQTIHQWPATLVQPVGSPLSLECTVEGTSNPNLYWYRQAAGRGLQLLFYSVGIGQISSEVPQNLSASRPQDRQFILSSKKLLLSDSGFYLCAWMKGSDSGELFFGEGSRLTVL.

This clonotype was detected many times. This chain uses TRBV4-2 with TRBJ1-5; possibly TRBD1 for D (5 bases). This CDR3 contains 15 residues. Germline V CDR1 and CDR2: LGHNA, YNFKEQ. Between the trimmed V and J ends, which lost 1 base and 5 bases, there was a span of 12 bases. The CDR3 region has the DNA TGTGCCAGCAGCCAAGGGGGGGGAGGGTATCAGCCCCAGCATTTT. This gives the protein CASSQGGGGYQPQHF.

Points on this clonotype: The CDR3 does not close with the conserved phenylalanine or tryptophan, likely indicating a read error. The chain's CDR3 is CASSSTRGKGGEQYL. CDR3 nucleotide sequence: TGTGCCAGCAGTTCTACGAGGGGGAAAGGGGGCGAGCAGTACCTC. The rearrangement uses TRBV6-6 and TRBJ2-7, with D tentatively TRBD1 (6 bases). The CDR3 runs 15 residues. Germline lookup yields CDR1 MNHNY and CDR2 SVGAGI (reference sequence). The ends were cut back, 4 bases at V and 6 bases at J, with 19 bases in the middle.

The table lists this clonotype with a few counts. This sequence joins TRBV6-5 and TRBJ2-7, with 12 bases lining up with TRBD2. V lost 3 bases to trimming and J lost 1 base; unmatched junction nucleotides: 10. The CDR3 is 18 residues long. Germline CDR1 MNHEY, CDR2 SVGAGI. The CDR3 sequence: CASSYRLAGAGVSYEQYF. CDR3 in DNA: TGTGCCAGCAGTTATCGACTAGCGGGAGCGGGGGTATCCTACGAGCAGTACTTC.

This clonotype has ten or more counts. The chain carries TRBV29-1 and TRBJ2-5; 8 nucleotides align to TRBD1. CDR1 is SQVTM, CDR2 ANQGSEA, per germline. The CDR3 consists of 13 residues. J lost 5 bases, V lost 5 bases, and 7 bases had no gene match. The DNA for the CDR3 is TGCAGCGTTCCAGGACAGGGACAGGAGACCCAGTACTTC. Translating it yields CSVPGQGQETQYF.

V gene TRBV7-8 combines with J gene TRBJ2-2; D unclear. Germline CDR1 is SGHVS and CDR2 is FQNEAQ. CDR3 size: 15 residues. The ends were cut back, 3 bases at V and 5 bases at J, with 13 bases in the middle. Written as DNA, the CDR3 is TGTGCCAGCAGCTTCATTTTTAGTAGGACCGGGGAGCTGTTTTTT. This sequence encodes CASSFIFSRTGELFF.

The rearrangement links TRBV13 to TRBJ1-1; 7 nucleotides align to TRBD1. Looked up from germline, CDR1 is PRHDT and CDR2 is FYEKMQ (reference sequence). The CDR3 is made up of 15 amino acids. V was clipped by 3 bases and J by 3 bases; unmatched bases: 7. The CDR3 loop is CASSFPLDRDTEAFF. CDR3 DNA sequence: TGTGCCAGCAGCTTCCCCCTTGACAGGGACACTGAAGCTTTCTTT.

The rearrangement links TRBV12-3 or TRBV12-4 to TRBJ2-1; D is perhaps TRBD2 (6 bases). V lost 5 bases, J lost 1 base, and 12 bases lay in between. This CDR3 is built from 15 residues. Here the CDR3 DNA reads TGTGCCAGCAGTATGGGACTGTGGTCCTACAATGAGCAGTTCTTC. Translated, it gives CASSMGLWSYNEQFF.

This clonotype was recorded only once. The chain is built from TRBV20-1 and TRBJ2-5, with D uncertain. Trimming left V 6 bases short and J 5 bases short, with 10 bases between. The CDR3 is 11 amino acids. The germline CDR1 and CDR2 sequences are DFQATT and SNEGSKA (reference sequence). The chain's CDR3 is CSARPVETQYF. The DNA of the CDR3 is TGCAGTGCCAGACCGGTTGAGACCCAGTACTTC.

V usage is TRBV4-1 and J usage is TRBJ2-7; 8 bases line up with TRBD1. The CDR3 has 17 amino acids. CDR1 and CDR2 from the germline V gene are MGHRA and YSYEKL. V was pared by 4 bases and J by 4 bases, with 15 bases of the junction left unmatched. CDR3 sequence: CASSLAGGKGLVYEQYF. DNA of the CDR3: TGCGCCAGCAGCCTCGCAGGGGGCAAGGGGCTTGTATACGAGCAGTACTTC.

In regard to this clonotype: Sequence at one end of the junction differs from germline and may be a read error. The chain combines TRBV10-2 with TRBJ2-1; the D is unclear. The germline V gene has CDR1 WSHSY and CDR2 SAAADI. The CDR3 totals 12 residues. The CDR3 protein is CTSSPSANEQFF. CDR3 DNA sequence: TGCACCAGCAGCCCTTCAGCAAATGAGCAGTTCTTC.

With regard to this clonotype: Since a much larger clone is just one base distant, this may be a read error. This chain joins TRBV5-4 and TRBJ2-7; D gene unclear. Germline V gene lookup returns CDR1 SGHNT and CDR2 YYREEE (reference sequence). This CDR3 is 14 amino acids long. Trimming took 9 bases from V and 5 from J, leaving 21 bases between them. CDR3 DNA: TGTGCCAACAGTCCACCAGGAAGGTTGCACGAGCAGTACTTC. Protein sequence: CANSPPGRLHEQYF.

This clonotype was detected ten times or more. This chain connects TRBV6-1 to TRBJ2-2; D unclear. Looked up from germline, CDR1 is MNHNS and CDR2 is SASEGT. V was pared by 4 bases and J by 6 bases, with 3 bases between. The CDR3 sequence is 11 residues long. This chain's CDR3 is CASSVPGELFF. The CDR3 DNA reads as TGTGCCAGCAGTGTCCCCGGGGAGCTGTTTTTT.

As for this clonotype: One base away lies a much larger clone, so this may be a sequencing read error. The chain recombines TRBV6-6 with TRBJ1-4; 9 nucleotides line up with TRBD1. CDR3 length: 17 amino acids. V lost 4 bases and J lost 8; bases outside the gene matches: 14. Germline lookup yields CDR1 MNHNY and CDR2 SVGAGI (reference sequence). The CDR3: CASSCSTDRGEREKLFF. The CDR3 DNA is TGTGCCAGCAGTTGCTCGACCGACAGGGGGGAGCGGGAAAAACTGTTTTTT.